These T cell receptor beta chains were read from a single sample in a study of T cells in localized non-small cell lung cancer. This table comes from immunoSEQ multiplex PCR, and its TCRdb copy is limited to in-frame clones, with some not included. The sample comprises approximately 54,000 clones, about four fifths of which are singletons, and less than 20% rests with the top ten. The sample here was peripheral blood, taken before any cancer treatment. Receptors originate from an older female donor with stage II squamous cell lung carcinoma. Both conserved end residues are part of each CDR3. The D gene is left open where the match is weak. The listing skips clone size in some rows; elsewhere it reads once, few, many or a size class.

TGTGCCAGCAGTGAAATCTATCAGGGCTTTTATCAGCCCCAGCATTTT CASSEIYQGFYQPQHF - TRBJ1-5 - TRBV25-1
TGTGCCAGCAGCCCACAGGGGACTAGCACAGATACGCAGTATTTT CASSPQGTSTDTQYF - TRBJ2-3 - TRBV7-3
TGTGCCAGCAGTTTAGACCTAAATCAGCCCCAGCATTTT CASSLDLNQPQHF - TRBJ1-5 once TRBV6-6
TGTGCCAGCAACAGACCGTCAGAGTATGGCTACACCTTC CASNRPSEYGYTF - TRBJ1-2 - TRBV6-6
TGCAGTGCTAGCAGGGGTAGCGAGCAGTACTTC CSASRGSEQYF - TRBJ2-7 once TRBV20-1
TGTGCCAGCGGGGCAGGGGGATTCGGCTACACCTTC CASGAGGFGYTF TRBD1 TRBJ1-2 few TRBV6-1
TGTGCCAGCAGTGAAGGCCCCACAGGGTTTTACGAGCAGTACTTC CASSEGPTGFYEQYF - TRBJ2-7 medium-sized TRBV6-1
TGTGCCAGCAGTGTAGGCAGAACTACGAACACTGAAGCTTTCTTT CASSVGRTTNTEAFF - TRBJ1-1 - TRBV2
TGTGCTAGCAGCCCGGGGGAGACCCAGTACTTC CASSPGETQYF - TRBJ2-5 - TRBV7-7
TGTGCCAGCAGTGGTACCGGGGGGCCCGACACCGGGGAGCTGTTTTTT CASSGTGGPDTGELFF - TRBJ2-2 - TRBV2
TGTGCCATCAGGGGACAGGGAATAAGCTACACCTTC CAIRGQGISYTF TRBD1 TRBJ1-2 - TRBV10-3
TGTGCCAGCAGCTTGGGAACAGGGAGTTACGAGCAGTACTTC CASSLGTGSYEQYF - TRBJ2-7 - TRBV6-6
TGTGCCAGCAGCTTAGGGGTAGGGCCCCAGCATTTT CASSLGVGPQHF - TRBJ1-5 - TRBV11-2
TGCAGCGTTCAAGGGGGACAGGGAGGGACTGAAGCTTTCTTT CSVQGGQGGTEAFF TRBD1 TRBJ1-1 few TRBV29-1
TGTGCCAGCAGTTTCCAGACAGGGAATGAGCAGTTCTTC CASSFQTGNEQFF TRBD1 TRBJ2-1 - TRBV27
TGTGCCAGCAACAGACATTCCGGGGGCACTGAAGCTTTCTTT CASNRHSGGTEAFF - TRBJ1-1 - TRBV6-5
TGTGCCAGCAGCCCTGACAGGGGAAAAGGGCCCCAGCATTTT CASSPDRGKGPQHF TRBD1 TRBJ1-5 - TRBV6-6
TGTGCCAGCAGCCAAGATTGGGCAGGGGCTAATGAAAAACTGTTTTTT CASSQDWAGANEKLFF - TRBJ1-4 - TRBV4-2
TGTGCCTGGAGTCGAGACGGGAACACTGAAGCTTTCTTT CAWSRDGNTEAFF - TRBJ1-1 - TRBV30
TGTGCCAGCTGGACAGGGTCCTCTGGGGCCAACGTCCTGACTTTC CASWTGSSGANVLTF TRBD1 TRBJ2-6 - TRBV6-1
TGTGCCAGCAGTGAATACAGGGATGCCGCCGAGCAGTACTTC CASSEYRDAAEQYF - TRBJ2-7 - TRBV25-1
TGTGCCACCTCCTCCGGGGACAGCTACTACGAGCAGTACTTC CATSSGDSYYEQYF TRBD1 TRBJ2-7 - TRBV6-1
TGTGCCAGCAGTGAATTCAGGACAGGGGGGAAGACTGAAGCTTTCTTT CASSEFRTGGKTEAFF TRBD1 TRBJ1-1 - TRBV25-1
TGTGCCAGCAGTCGGTCAGGGAACGGGAATCAGCCCCAGCATTTT CASSRSGNGNQPQHF - TRBJ1-5 - TRBV6-6
TGTGCCAGCAGCGCCCGGACAGGGGGGGGAACAGATACGCAGTATTTT CASSARTGGGTDTQYF TRBD1 TRBJ2-3 - TRBV9
TGTGCCAGCAGTGAATTGAGGCCTAATTCACCCCTCCACTTT CASSELRPNSPLHF - TRBJ1-6 - TRBV2
TGTGCCAGCAGCACTCCCCGGAGGGGGAATGAAAAACTGTTTTTT CASSTPRRGNEKLFF - TRBJ1-4 - TRBV21-1
TGTGCCAGCTCACCTACTGAGGGCCTTAACTATGGCTACACCTTC CASSPTEGLNYGYTF - TRBJ1-2 - TRBV18
TGTGCCAGCAGCTTAGGGGTGGGAGACCGAGGTGAAAAACTGTTTTTT CASSLGVGDRGEKLFF - TRBJ1-4 - TRBV7-9